The TCR beta chain under discussion was sequenced for a study of blood T cell repertoires in COVID-19 (dated by TCRdb to about 2020). A note on the overall study: The collaborator samples originated in the United States, Italy and Spain and spanned the acute and convalescent phases of COVID-19. Nearly every sample came with metadata listing a de-identified subject ID, COVID-19 status, age in years and sex. The repertoires were released in a freely available public database intended as a resource for research on the immune response to SARS-CoV-2. Where available, HLA class I and class II types were taken from metadata supplied by the sample provider and were not determined by assay-based typing. The samples were drawn from two sources: the first 160 participants of the ongoing ImmuneRACE study, and 1,000 to 1,500 subjects contributed by 6 global collaborators. The prospective study material was composed of cDNA or gDNA derived from T cells, B-cell-depleted T cells, or PBMCs. Subjects who had been exposed to COVID-19, were actively infected with it, or had recovered from it provided the deeply sampled blood TCRbeta repertoires that made up the dataset.

TCRbeta CDR3 regions were amplified from genomic DNA using the immunoSEQ Assay, a bias-controlled multiplex PCR. The published analysis was carried out like this. Within the assay, amplification of reference gene primers was used to estimate how many nucleated cells each sample contained. To quantify the absolute abundance of each unique TCRbeta CDR3 rearrangement, sequence reads were collapsed and filtered. Productive Simpson clonality was computed per sample as the square root of Simpson's diversity index over productive rearrangements. In TCRdb, the immuneACCESS table is reduced to in-frame sequences with V and J assigned. These tables do not hold every clone; where another copy was compared, an unresolved V gene accounts for under half, and the others remain unexplained. V and J calls and clone size are as listed in that table; D and trimming were resolved from the DNA. The sample table holds about 170,000 clones, of which approximately 90% were seen once. The ten largest clones take up 4.5% to 5% of the sample.

CDR1 and CDR2 are read off the germline V gene as SGHTA and FQGTGA. V is trimmed back by 3 bases and J by 6 bases, and the junction contains 11 bases that no gene match accounts for. The CDR3 contains 16 residues, cysteine and phenylalanine counted. Only CDR3 DNA is held: 48 bases, read in frame from base 1. Comments on this clone: Its specific antigen is unknown. It has no much larger one-base neighbor in the sample; base qualities were not kept.

At one collaborating source in Seattle, patients were enrolled during active infection and were followed longitudinally through the course of disease. Whole blood was collected in K2EDTA tubes by collaborating institutions according to the institutions' own protocols. For TCRbeta analysis, collaborators shipped samples in one of three forms: frozen whole blood, isolated PBMCs, or DNA extracted from either of those sample types. On the study overall, not on this receptor specifically: Clinical and demographic metadata were provided uncurated, with the amount varying by source and participant.

Sequencing input: peripheral blood. The clonotype originates from a man between 18 and 29 years old with COVID-19, enrolled during active disease. In this chain, TRBV7-3 is recombined with TRBJ2-1, with 7 bases aligning to TRBD2. The base sequence is TGTGCCAGCAGCTTGGGCGGGAGCGTTGGGGGCAATGAGCAGTTCTTC. This codes for CASSLGGSVGGNEQFF.